This T cell receptor (beta chain) was identified in a study of T cell clonotyping in hematopoietic cell transplantation. Study findings and constraints: Few recipient clonotypes overlapped donors; over 97% were de novo at given depth.

Produced via immunoSEQ multiplex PCR; TCRdb's table is partial and in-frame only. The sample lists roughly 15,000 clones, less than 80% seen once, with 7.5% to 10% in the top ten. This clone appeared a single time. Its antigen is not identified. The germline V gene has CDR1 MNHNY and CDR2 SVGAGI (reference sequence). Trimming cost V 6 bases and J 4 bases, with 7 bases left between them. The CDR3 has 12 residues. V and J are TRBV6-6 and TRBJ1-5; D gene unclear. The sample consisted of PBMCs. This clonotype originated in a human donor who either received an allogeneic hematopoietic cell transplant for a myeloid malignancy or was a related donor (not recorded which). Some clones in this sample may be carry-over from other donors' samples. CDR3 in amino acids: CASSLVNQPQHF. CDR3 bases: TGTGCCAGCAGCCTTGTAAATCAGCCCCAGCATTTT.